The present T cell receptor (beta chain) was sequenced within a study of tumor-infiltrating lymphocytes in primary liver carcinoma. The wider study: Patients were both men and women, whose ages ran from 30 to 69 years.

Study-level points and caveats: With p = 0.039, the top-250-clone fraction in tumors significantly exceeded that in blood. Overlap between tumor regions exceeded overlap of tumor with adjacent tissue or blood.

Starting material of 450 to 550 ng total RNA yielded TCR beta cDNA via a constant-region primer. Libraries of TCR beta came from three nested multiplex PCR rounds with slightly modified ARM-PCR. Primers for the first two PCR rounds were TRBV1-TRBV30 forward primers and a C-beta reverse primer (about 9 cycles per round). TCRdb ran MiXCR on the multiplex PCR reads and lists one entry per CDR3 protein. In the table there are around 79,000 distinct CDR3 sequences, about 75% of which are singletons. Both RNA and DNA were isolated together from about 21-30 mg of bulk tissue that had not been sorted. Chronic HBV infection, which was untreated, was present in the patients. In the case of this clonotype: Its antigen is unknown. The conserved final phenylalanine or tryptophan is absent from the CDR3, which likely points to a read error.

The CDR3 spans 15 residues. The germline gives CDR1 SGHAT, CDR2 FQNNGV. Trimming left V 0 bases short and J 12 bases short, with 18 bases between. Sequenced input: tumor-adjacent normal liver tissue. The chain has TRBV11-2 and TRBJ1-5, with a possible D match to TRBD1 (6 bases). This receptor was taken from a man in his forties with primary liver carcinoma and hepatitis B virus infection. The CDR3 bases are TGTGCCAGCAGCTTAGAGATGGGGGGCAATCAGTTCCAGCATTCT. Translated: CASSLEMGGNQFQHS.